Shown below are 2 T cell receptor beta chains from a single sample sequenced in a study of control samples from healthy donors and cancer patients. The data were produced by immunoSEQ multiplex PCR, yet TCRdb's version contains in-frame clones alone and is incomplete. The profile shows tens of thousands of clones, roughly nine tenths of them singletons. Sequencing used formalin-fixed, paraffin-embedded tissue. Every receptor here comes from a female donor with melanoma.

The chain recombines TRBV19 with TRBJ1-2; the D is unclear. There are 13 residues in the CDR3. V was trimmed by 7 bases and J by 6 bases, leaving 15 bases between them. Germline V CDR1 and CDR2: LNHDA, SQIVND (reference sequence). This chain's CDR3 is CASNNVKSHGYTF. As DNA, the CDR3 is TGTGCCAGTAACAACGTTAAGAGCCATGGCTACACCTTC.

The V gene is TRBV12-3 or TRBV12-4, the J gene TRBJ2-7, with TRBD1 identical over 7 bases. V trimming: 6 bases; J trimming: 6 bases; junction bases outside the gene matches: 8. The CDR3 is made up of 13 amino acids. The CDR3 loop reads CASSSDRASEQYF. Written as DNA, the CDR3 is TGTGCCAGCAGCTCCGACAGGGCTAGCGAGCAGTACTTC.